These 21 T cell receptor beta chains share one sample of origin, sequenced in a study of cytomegalovirus exposure and HLA in healthy donors. This table comes from immunoSEQ multiplex PCR, and its TCRdb copy is limited to in-frame clones, with some not included. The sample holds some 200,000 clones, 75% to 85% seen once. What was sequenced was PBMCs. The receptors come from a woman aged 30 to 39 in good health and CMV-seropositive.

A word on this clone: This same CDR3 is encoded by further DNA sequences in the sample. The chain joins TRBV30 to TRBJ2-7; a possible D gene is TRBD2 (7 bases). CDR1 GTSNPN and CDR2 SVGIG come from the germline V gene (reference sequence). CDR3 length: 12 amino acids. Trimming took off 5 bases at V and 3 bases at J, with 11 bases between the two ends. This CDR3 reads CAWGRGSYEQYF. The CDR3 nucleotides read TGTGCCTGGGGGAGGGGGAGCTACGAGCAGTACTTC.

This clone was seen a single time. The chain couples TRBV7-2 to TRBJ2-7; D perhaps matches TRBD2 (6 bases). V was shortened by 5 bases and J by 3 bases, with 20 bases between the two germline ends. CDR3 length equals 16 residues. Germline CDR1 and CDR2: SGHTA and FQGNSA. This CDR3 is CASSQDSGGTLYEQYF. The CDR3, as DNA: TGTGCCAGCAGCCAGGATTCAGGCGGGACCCTCTACGAGCAGTACTTC.

This clone was seen just once. V usage is TRBV25-1 and J usage is TRBJ1-2; TRBD1 matches at 7 bases. CDR1 is MGHDK and CDR2 is SYGVNS in the germline V gene. The J segment lost 2 bases and the V segment lost 2 bases, leaving 2 bases of the junction unmatched. The length of the CDR3 is 14 residues. CDR3 amino acids: CASSEGGQNYGYTF. The CDR3, as DNA: TGTGCCAGCAGTGAAGGGGGACAGAACTATGGCTACACCTTC.

The V gene is TRBV7-2, the J gene TRBJ2-5; D possibly corresponds to TRBD2 (5 bases). V was cut by 2 bases and J by 2 bases, with 12 bases left in between. The germline gives CDR1 SGHTA, CDR2 FQGNSA. CDR3 length: 15 residues. The CDR3 DNA is TGTGCCAGCAGCTTAACGCGGGCACTACAAGAGACCCAGTACTTC. Translated: CASSLTRALQETQYF.

This clone was detected a few times. The genes are TRBV7-8 and TRBJ1-3; 8 bases agree with TRBD1. Trimming cost V 5 bases and J 2 bases; bases outside gene matches: 5. This CDR3 region has 15 residues. CDR1 is SGHVS and CDR2 is FQNEAQ in the germline V gene. This chain's CDR3 is CASSRQGIAGNTIYF. Written as DNA, the CDR3 is TGTGCCAGCAGCCGACAGGGGATAGCTGGAAACACCATATATTTT.

This chain connects TRBV6-1 to TRBJ1-1, with 7 positions matching TRBD1. Per germline, CDR1 MNHNS and CDR2 SASEGT. J was trimmed by 1 base and V by 10 bases; bases with no gene match: 9. CDR3 size: 14 residues. As DNA, the CDR3 is TGTGCCACCTCCCCGACAGGGACGAACACTGAAGCTTTCTTT. Its protein is CATSPTGTNTEAFF.

The chain couples TRBV29-1 to TRBJ1-1; maybe TRBD1 (5 bases). The CDR3 has 12 amino acids. Germline values: CDR1 SQVTM, CDR2 ANQGSEA. V was cut by 6 bases and J by 4 bases, with 12 bases left in between. CDR3 protein: CSVPDTSTEAFF. The CDR3 DNA reads TGCAGCGTCCCGGACACGAGCACTGAAGCTTTCTTT.

In this sample, this clone turned up once. The chain uses TRBV28 and TRBJ1-2, with a weak D call TRBD1 (5 bases). The CDR3 sequence is 14 residues long. Germline V gene data show CDR1 as MDHEN and CDR2 as SYDVKM. Trimming took 11 bases from V and 4 from J, leaving 20 bases between them. CDR3 DNA: TGTGCCGTAGGCGGGGGGGATTCTACCTATGGCTACACCTTC. It is translated as CAVGGGDSTYGYTF.

This rearrangement joins TRBV6-5 to TRBJ1-2, with a possible D match to TRBD1 (5 bases). The V and J ends lost 6 bases and 7 bases respectively, with 21 bases between them. This CDR3 comprises 15 residues. Germline-derived CDR1 and CDR2 are MNHEY and SVGAGI. The CDR3 DNA follows: TGTGCCAGCAGCAGAAACCAGGGTTTGTCTAGTGGCTACACCTTC. This translates into CASSRNQGLSSGYTF.

The chain carries TRBV28 and TRBJ2-7; 9 bases match TRBD1. CDR3 length: 16 residues. CDR1 is MDHEN, CDR2 SYDVKM, per germline. Trimming took 6 bases from V and 4 from J; bases not matched to a gene: 13. The CDR3 DNA reads TGTGCCAGCAGAAGTTCCGGGACAGGGATAATGTACGAGCAGTACTTC. Residues: CASRSSGTGIMYEQYF.

The genes are TRBV5-1 and TRBJ2-1, with unresolved D. The V end was cut by 1 base, the J end by 5 bases, with 19 bases between. The CDR3 contains 17 residues. Germline values: CDR1 SGHRS, CDR2 YFSETQ. This CDR3 reads CASSLKFLVGLDNEQFF. DNA of the CDR3: TGCGCCAGCAGCTTGAAGTTCTTAGTTGGGCTCGACAATGAGCAGTTCTTC. The full variable domain, with the rest looked up from reference TRBV5-1 and TRBJ2-1, is KAGVTQTPRYLIKTRGQQVTLSCSPISGHRSVSWYQQTPGQGLQFLFEYFSETQRNKGNFPGRFSGRQFSNSRSEMNVSTLELGDSALYLCASSLKFLVGLDNEQFFGPGTRLTVL.

This chain connects TRBV6-5 to TRBJ2-1, with TRBD1 identical over 8 bases. This CDR3 has 15 residues. With 2 bases clipped from V and 6 bases from J, the junction kept 6 bases outside the gene matches. From germline, CDR1 is MNHEY and CDR2 SVGAGI. CDR3 in amino acids: CASSYRTGLANEQFF. CDR3 coding DNA: TGTGCCAGCAGTTACAGGACAGGGTTAGCCAATGAGCAGTTCTTC.

This clone was observed a handful of times. The rearrangement joins TRBV25-1 to TRBJ2-3; no definite D call. CDR1 is MGHDK, CDR2 SYGVNS, per germline. The V end lost 5 bases, the J end lost 6 bases, and 6 bases lay between the germline ends. The CDR3 spans 11 residues. The CDR3 reads CASSIMDTQYF. The CDR3 DNA reads TGTGCCAGCAGTATCATGGATACGCAGTATTTT.

The gene calls are TRBV5-6 and TRBJ1-1; 8 bases match TRBD1. This CDR3 region has 14 residues. V dropped 0 bases and J dropped 7; count of bases not matched to a gene: 5. The germline CDR1 and CDR2 sequences are SGHDT and YYEEEE. CDR3 protein: CASSLDQGAGEAFF. CDR3 nucleotide sequence: TGTGCCAGCAGCTTGGATCAGGGGGCGGGTGAAGCTTTCTTT.

The rearrangement links TRBV2 to TRBJ1-2, with D perhaps matching TRBD1 (6 bases). Trimming cost V 2 bases and J 8 bases, with 9 bases left between them. Germline V lookup: CDR1 SNHLY, CDR2 FYNNEI. The CDR3 runs 12 residues. The CDR3 loop is CASSETGQGYTF. The DNA of the CDR3 is TGTGCCAGCAGTGAAACAGGGCAAGGCTACACCTTC.

This chain connects TRBV12-5 to TRBJ2-1; TRBD2 is a possible D gene (6 bases). The CDR3 contains 16 residues. V lost 6 bases, J lost 6 bases, and 21 bases lay in between. Germline values: CDR1 LGHNT, CDR2 FRNRAP. CDR3 residues: CASGPGPTPGGNEQFF. In DNA form, the CDR3 reads TGTGCTAGTGGCCCGGGACCCACACCCGGGGGCAATGAGCAGTTCTTC. Based on the CDR3 plus reference TRBV12-5 and TRBJ2-1, the full variable domain is DARVTQTPRHKVTEMGQEVTMRCQPILGHNTVFWYRQTMMQGLELLAYFRNRAPLDDSGMPKDRFSAEMPDATLATLKIQPSEPRDSAVYFCASGPGPTPGGNEQFFGPGTRLTVL.

This clone has just a few counts. CDR3: CASSGLAGVYEQFF. The CDR3 DNA reads as TGCGCCAGCAGTGGCCTAGCGGGAGTCTATGAGCAGTTCTTC. This chain links TRBV10-2 with TRBJ2-1, with TRBD2 matching over 10 bases. The germline V gene encodes CDR1 WSHSY and CDR2 SAAADI. With V trimmed by 4 bases and J by 8 bases, 5 bases remained unmatched. The CDR3 contains 14 residues.

V usage is TRBV9 and J usage is TRBJ2-2, with D possibly matching TRBD2 (5 bases). Between the trimmed V and J ends, which lost 4 bases and 4 bases, there was a span of 14 bases. In germline, CDR1 is SGDLS, CDR2 YYNGEE. This CDR3 region has 15 residues. The DNA of the CDR3 is TGTGCCAGCAGCCCTCGGACGGGAAGCACCGGGGAGCTGTTTTTT. It encodes CASSPRTGSTGELFF.

The chain joins TRBV27 to TRBJ2-1; D remains ambiguous. The CDR3 runs to 14 residues. Trimming pared 3 bases from V and 1 base from J, leaving 7 bases between. Germline-derived CDR1 and CDR2 are MNHEY and SMNVEV (reference sequence). CDR3 bases: TGTGCCAGCAGTTTTACTGATTCCTACAATGAGCAGTTCTTC. It translates to CASSFTDSYNEQFF.

The chain links TRBV19 to TRBJ2-6, with D perhaps TRBD1 (6 bases). This CDR3 has 16 amino acids. Germline assignment: CDR1 LNHDA and CDR2 SQIVND (reference sequence). Trimming left V 7 bases short and J 0 bases short, with 13 bases between. The CDR3 DNA sequence: TGTGCCAGTATGACAGGAATTAACTCTGGGGCCAACGTCCTGACTTTC. Protein sequence: CASMTGINSGANVLTF.

The chain joins TRBV6-6 to TRBJ2-7, with 9 nucleotides matching TRBD1. CDR1 and CDR2 from the germline V gene are MNHNY and SVGAGI (reference sequence). J lost 6 bases, V lost 6 bases, and 6 bases had no gene match. The length of the CDR3 is 13 residues. CDR3 DNA sequence: TGTGCCAGCAGACTCGACAGGGGGGGCGAGCAGTACTTC. Translated, it gives CASRLDRGGEQYF.